Below, 17 T cell receptor beta chains from the same sample are listed, as sequenced in a study of human T cells and chemical hapten exposure. TCRdb recomputed calls from the RACE reads with MiXCR, one row per CDR3 protein. Counted here are 380,000 or so distinct CDR3 sequences, 4.8% occurring once; the ten biggest clones make up 2% to 2.5%. Time point denoted: patch test 1, 2 weeks after DPC sensitization. The treatment denotes: therapeutic diphenylcyclopropenone sensitization with weekly scalp DPC. Here the sequenced sample was whole blood, taken in connection with sensitization to the hapten diphenylcyclopropenone (DPC). The receptor source for this set is a woman aged 50 to 60 with alopecia areata. Some clones in this sample may be carry-over from other donors' samples.

This clonotype appeared many times. This chain links TRBV9 with TRBJ2-1; no firm D call. The germline CDR1 and CDR2 sequences are SGDLS and YYNGEE. Trimming pared 4 bases from V and 0 bases from J, leaving 14 bases between. This CDR3 has 16 amino acids. DNA of the CDR3: TGTGCCAGCAGCTTAAGAATCCGGGTCTCCTACAATGAGCAGTTCTTC. Amino acids: CASSLRIRVSYNEQFF.

Ten or more counts support this clonotype. This chain uses TRBV29-1 with TRBJ2-3; the match to TRBD1 covers 7 bases. The trim removed 8 bases at V and 1 base at J, leaving 3 bases unmatched. CDR1 SQVTM and CDR2 ANQGSEA come from the germline V gene. The CDR3 extends over 12 amino acids. The CDR3 is CSSDRGTDTQYF. Written as DNA, the CDR3 is TGCAGCTCTGACAGGGGCACAGATACGCAGTATTTT.

This clonotype has at least ten counts. The chain links TRBV10-3 to TRBJ2-3; the D is unclear. The CDR3 loop spans 15 amino acids. Trimming stripped 0 bases from V and 0 bases from J, with 7 bases between. The germline gives CDR1 ENHRY, CDR2 SYGVKD. CDR3 DNA sequence: TGTGCCATCAGTGAGTCCCGGATAAGCACAGATACGCAGTATTTT. Translated, it gives CAISESRISTDTQYF.

This clonotype came up many times. The chain combines TRBV3-1 with TRBJ2-2, with D possibly being TRBD1 (5 bases). The V end lost 6 bases, the J end lost 1 base, and 15 bases lay between the germline ends. Looked up from germline, CDR1 is LGHDT and CDR2 is YNNKEL (reference sequence). The length of the CDR3 is 16 residues. Written as DNA, the CDR3 is TGTGCCAGCAGACAGGCAGAAAACTTGAACACCGGGGAGCTGTTTTTT. This sequence encodes CASRQAENLNTGELFF. Supplemented by reference TRBV3-1 and TRBJ2-2, the full variable domain reads DTAVSQTPKYLVTQMGNDKSIKCEQNLGHDTMYWYKQDSKKFLKIMFSYNNKELIINETVPNRFSPKSPDKAHLNLHINSLELGDSAVYFCASRQAENLNTGELFFGEGSRLTVL.

This rearrangement joins TRBV29-1 to TRBJ2-3, with TRBD1 identical over 7 bases. Germline loops: CDR1 SQVTM, CDR2 ANQGSEA. V shed 7 bases and J 4 bases; nucleotides not matched to a gene: 8. The CDR3 loop spans 13 amino acids. This CDR3 reads CSAQQGWADTQYF. The CDR3, as DNA: TGCAGCGCTCAACAGGGGTGGGCAGATACGCAGTATTTT.

This clonotype was observed many times. The chain links TRBV28 to TRBJ2-1; 10 bases are a match to TRBD1. Germline V gene sequence: CDR1 MDHEN, CDR2 SYDVKM. The length of the CDR3 is 18 residues. V lost 5 bases and J lost 0; bases outside the gene matches: 10. CDR3: CASSIKPGQGSSYNEQFF. The CDR3 nucleotides are TGTGCCAGCAGTATAAAACCGGGACAGGGGAGCTCCTACAATGAGCAGTTCTTC.

The chain links TRBV20-1 to TRBJ2-2; tentative D call: TRBD1 (5 bases). Germline values: CDR1 DFQATT, CDR2 SNEGSKA (reference sequence). The germline V and J ends were trimmed by 0 bases and 6 bases, with 11 bases remaining between them. This CDR3 spans 14 amino acids. As DNA, the CDR3 is TGCAGTGCTAGAGACCCGTCAGGGCCCGGGGAGCTGTTTTTT. Translated: CSARDPSGPGELFF.

This clonotype was seen only a few times. This chain uses TRBV12-3 or TRBV12-4 with TRBJ2-3; 8 bases agree with TRBD1. V trimming: 6 bases; J trimming: 10 bases; junction bases outside the gene matches: 12. This CDR3 is 14 amino acids long. In nucleotides, the CDR3 is TGTGCCAGCAGACAGGGGGTTGGTGAGAAGGCGCAGTATTTT. Its translation is CASRQGVGEKAQYF.

This clonotype was seen many times. V is TRBV7-9 and J is TRBJ2-4; the match to TRBD2 covers 8 bases. The germline gives CDR1 SEHNR, CDR2 FQNEAQ (reference sequence). This CDR3 has 15 amino acids. V gave up 0 bases and J gave up 4 bases; unmatched junction bases: 2. The CDR3 is CASSLATSVKNIQYF. The CDR3 DNA reads TGTGCCAGCAGCTTAGCGACTAGCGTTAAAAACATTCAGTACTTC.

This clonotype occurred many times. The chain uses TRBV7-2 and TRBJ2-4; TRBD2 is a possible D gene (5 bases). CDR1 and CDR2 (germline): SGHTA, FQGNSA. This CDR3 region has 15 residues. Trimming removed 3 bases from V and 6 bases from J, with 15 bases in between. The chain's CDR3 is CASSFSGGEGNIQYF. The CDR3 DNA follows: TGTGCCAGCAGCTTCAGTGGCGGCGAGGGAAACATTCAGTACTTC. Looking up the rest from reference TRBV7-2 and TRBJ2-4 gives the full variable domain: GAGVSQSPSNKVTEKGKDVELRCDPISGHTALYWYRQSLGQGLEFLIYFQGNSAPDKSGLPSDRFSAERTGGSVSTLTIQRTQQEDSAVYLCASSFSGGEGNIQYFGAGTRLSVL.

The rearrangement joins TRBV29-1 to TRBJ2-5, with 11 bases identical to TRBD1. The V gene's germline CDR1 is SQVTM and CDR2 ANQGSEA. The CDR3 is 13 residues long. V lost 5 bases, J lost 6 bases, and 5 bases stayed unmatched. CDR3 region: CSVSGQGAKTQYF. The CDR3 bases are TGCAGCGTTAGTGGACAGGGGGCGAAGACCCAGTACTTC.

The gene calls are TRBV4-1 and TRBJ2-3, with D hard to call. The length of the CDR3 is 16 residues. V was clipped by 4 bases and J by 0 bases, with 14 bases between them. Germline V gene data show CDR1 as MGHRA and CDR2 as YSYEKL. DNA of the CDR3: TGCGCCAGCAGCCCAATCGGTCTAACTAGCACAGATACGCAGTATTTT. This translates into CASSPIGLTSTDTQYF.

This clonotype was observed many times. The CDR3, as DNA: TGTGCCAGCAGTTTATCCCCAATCGGAGATACGCAGTATTTT. Amino acids: CASSLSPIGDTQYF. The V and J genes are TRBV27 and TRBJ2-3, with D unresolved. The germline gives CDR1 MNHEY, CDR2 SMNVEV (reference sequence). Trimming shortened V by 0 bases and J by 5 bases, and 9 bases separated the two germline ends. The length of the CDR3 is 14 residues.

This chain connects TRBV6-1 to TRBJ1-2, with TRBD1 matching 7 bases. J lost 4 bases, V lost 4 bases, and 3 bases had no gene match. Germline V gene lookup returns CDR1 MNHNS and CDR2 SASEGT. The CDR3 is 13 amino acids. CDR3 in DNA: TGTGCCAGCAGTGTCCGGGACAGCTATGGCTACACCTTC. This gives the protein CASSVRDSYGYTF.

The gene calls are TRBV28 and TRBJ1-2; D is uncertain. The V end lost 5 bases, the J end lost 4 bases, and 14 bases lay between the germline ends. Germline CDR1 MDHEN, CDR2 SYDVKM. The length of the CDR3 is 14 residues. The CDR3 here is CASSVQVNSYGYTF. In DNA, the CDR3 is TGTGCCAGCAGTGTTCAGGTGAATTCCTATGGCTACACCTTC.

This clonotype appeared many times. V is TRBV12-3 or TRBV12-4 and J is TRBJ2-7, with no clear D. This CDR3 has 13 residues. The germline V and J ends were trimmed by 4 bases and 4 bases, with 11 bases remaining between them. The CDR3 nucleotides are TGTGCCAGCAGTTCGGCGGCACCTTACGAGCAGTACTTC. Translating gives CASSSAAPYEQYF.

V is TRBV29-1 and J is TRBJ1-1; D not certain. Germline V gives CDR1 SQVTM, CDR2 ANQGSEA. Trimming shortened V by 7 bases and J by 4 bases, and 16 bases separated the two germline ends. There are 13 residues in the CDR3. The CDR3 sequence is CSARGGRGTEAFF. The CDR3 DNA is TGCAGCGCCCGCGGAGGGCGCGGCACTGAAGCTTTCTTT.